This T cell receptor beta chain was sequenced during a study of tissue T cells after allogeneic stem cell transplantation. Documented time point: mouse harvest day 14 after allogeneic transplant. Tail vein injection delivered 10^7 T-cell-depleted bone marrow cells and 10^6 splenic CD5+ T cells. The assay was immunoSEQ multiplex PCR, and TCRdb's table has in-frame clones only and misses some. Here the sample spans 7,500 to 8,000 clones, around a third being singletons. For this clone: Its antigen remains unidentified. The genes are named according to mouse. Read data end 1 residue before the CDR3 end; the end is taken from the germline J gene.

The CDR3 consists of 14 residues. V was clipped by 5 bases and J by 4 bases; unmatched bases: 5. The germline V gene encodes CDR1 NSQYPW and CDR2 LRSPGD (reference sequence). Notes on the study in general: Tissue-detected TCR repertoire was only partly captured by blood and spleen T cells.

The rearrangement links TRBV1 to TRBJ1-3, with TRBD1 matching over 7 bases. Material for sequencing was skin. This TCR was recovered from a female BALB/c mouse given C57BL/6 T cells with graft-versus-host disease after an allogeneic hematopoietic cell transplant. CDR3 amino acids: CTCSPTGKGNTLYF. CDR3 bases read: TGCACCTGCAGTCCGACAGGGAAGGGAAATACGCTCTAT.